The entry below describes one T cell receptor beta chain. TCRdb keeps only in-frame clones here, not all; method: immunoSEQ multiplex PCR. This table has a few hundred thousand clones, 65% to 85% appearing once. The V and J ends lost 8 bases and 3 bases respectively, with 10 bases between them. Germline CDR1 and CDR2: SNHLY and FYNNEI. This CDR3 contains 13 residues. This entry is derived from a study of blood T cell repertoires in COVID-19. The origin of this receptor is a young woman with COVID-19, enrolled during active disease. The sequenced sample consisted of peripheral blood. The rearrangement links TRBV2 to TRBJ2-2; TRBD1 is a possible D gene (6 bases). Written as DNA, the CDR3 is TGTGCCAGCCTCAGGGGAGACACCGGGGAGCTGTTTTTT. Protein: CASLRGDTGELFF.